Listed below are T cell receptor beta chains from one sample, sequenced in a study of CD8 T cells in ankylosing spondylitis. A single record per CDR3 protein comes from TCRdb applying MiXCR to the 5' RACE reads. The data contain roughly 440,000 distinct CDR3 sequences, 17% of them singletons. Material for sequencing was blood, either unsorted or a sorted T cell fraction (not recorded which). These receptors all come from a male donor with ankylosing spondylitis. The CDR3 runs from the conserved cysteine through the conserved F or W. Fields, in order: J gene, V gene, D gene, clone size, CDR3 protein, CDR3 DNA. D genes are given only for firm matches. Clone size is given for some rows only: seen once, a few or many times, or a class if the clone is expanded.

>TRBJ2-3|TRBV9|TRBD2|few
CASSGGTSPDTQYF
TGTGCCAGCAGCGGAGGGACTAGCCCAGATACGCAGTATTTT
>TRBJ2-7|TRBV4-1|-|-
CASSQGRGGGTYEQYF
TGCGCCAGCAGCCAGGGAAGAGGGGGGGGGACCTACGAGCAGTACTTC
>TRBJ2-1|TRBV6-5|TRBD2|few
CASRRGVTEQFF
TGTGCCAGCAGACGGGGGGTTACTGAGCAGTTCTTC
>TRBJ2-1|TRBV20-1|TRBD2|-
CSANPGGWNEQFF
TGCAGTGCCAACCCGGGGGGATGGAATGAGCAGTTCTTC
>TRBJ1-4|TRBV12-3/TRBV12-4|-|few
CASRMGHKREKLFF
TGTGCCAGCAGAATGGGACACAAACGGGAAAAACTGTTTTTT
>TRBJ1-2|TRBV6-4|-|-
CASSDFDRLSLWFNYGYTF
TGTGCCAGCAGTGACTTTGATCGGTTATCCCTTTGGTTTAACTATGGCTACACCTTC
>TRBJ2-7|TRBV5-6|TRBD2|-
CASSREGPFYEQYF
TGTGCCAGCAGCCGGGAGGGTCCGTTCTACGAGCAGTACTTC
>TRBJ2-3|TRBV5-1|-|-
CASSLWGGPPDTQYF
TGCGCCAGCAGCTTGTGGGGGGGCCCCCCAGATACGCAGTATTTT
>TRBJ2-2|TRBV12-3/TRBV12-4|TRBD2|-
CASSLEGLAGVAGELFF
TGTGCCAGCAGTCTTGAGGGACTAGCGGGAGTAGCCGGGGAGCTGTTTTTT
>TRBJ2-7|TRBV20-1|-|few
CSALHRTPPYEQYF
TGCAGTGCTTTACACCGGACACCACCCTACGAGCAGTACTTC
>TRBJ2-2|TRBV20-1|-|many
CSARDFGAPGELFF
TGCAGTGCTAGAGATTTCGGAGCCCCCGGGGAGCTGTTTTTT
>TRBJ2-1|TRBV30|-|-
CAWSPWGSEQFF
TGTGCCTGGAGCCCGTGGGGGAGTGAGCAGTTCTTC
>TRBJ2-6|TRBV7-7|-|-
CASSLRGANVLTF
TGTGCCAGCAGCTTACGGGGGGCCAACGTCCTGACTTTC
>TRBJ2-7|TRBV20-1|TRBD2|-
CSARPGTSGNYEQYF
TGCAGTGCTAGGCCTGGGACTAGCGGAAACTACGAGCAGTACTTC
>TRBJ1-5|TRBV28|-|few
CATRGRSNQPQHF
TGTGCCACCCGGGGCAGAAGCAATCAGCCCCAGCATTTT
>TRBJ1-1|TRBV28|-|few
CASIPPPRNVAFF
TGTGCCAGCATTCCACCTCCCCGGAACGTTGCTTTCTTT
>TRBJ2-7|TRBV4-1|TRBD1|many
CASSHRDDRVDGEQYF
TGCGCCAGCAGCCATCGCGACGACAGGGTAGACGGCGAGCAGTACTTC
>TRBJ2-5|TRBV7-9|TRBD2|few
CASSPSRLAGETQYF
TGTGCCAGCAGCCCAAGCCGACTAGCCGGCGAGACCCAGTACTTC
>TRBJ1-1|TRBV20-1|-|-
CSAIWGSKNTEAFF
TGCAGTGCCATCTGGGGAAGCAAGAACACTGAAGCTTTCTTT
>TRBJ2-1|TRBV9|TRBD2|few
CASSVTSGGGYNEQFF
TGTGCCAGCAGCGTTACTTCGGGGGGGGGATACAATGAGCAGTTCTTC
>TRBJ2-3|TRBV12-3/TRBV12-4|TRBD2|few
CASSFLPRTSESTDTQYF
TGTGCCAGCAGTTTCCTGCCAAGGACTAGCGAGAGCACAGATACGCAGTATTTT
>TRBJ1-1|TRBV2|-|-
CASSLLQGSTEAFF
TGTGCCAGCAGCCTCCTTCAGGGGAGCACTGAAGCTTTCTTT
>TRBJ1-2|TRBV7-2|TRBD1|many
CASSWGGTGTYGYTF
TGTGCCAGCAGCTGGGGCGGGACAGGGACCTATGGCTACACCTTC
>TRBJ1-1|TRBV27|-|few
CASSLNGNWDTEAFF
TGTGCCAGCAGTTTAAACGGCAACTGGGACACTGAAGCTTTCTTT
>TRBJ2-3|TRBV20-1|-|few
CSATRQGVTDTQYF
TGCAGTGCTACGCGCCAGGGTGTTACAGATACGCAGTATTTT
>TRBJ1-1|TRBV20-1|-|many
CSASSDTLGNTEAFF
TGCAGTGCTAGTTCCGACACCTTAGGTAACACTGAAGCTTTCTTT
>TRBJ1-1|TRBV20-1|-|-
CSARSNVNTEAFF
TGCAGTGCACGGAGCAATGTGAACACTGAAGCTTTCTTT
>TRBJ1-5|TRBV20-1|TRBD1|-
CSAKDRSYQPQHF
TGCAGTGCAAAGGACAGGAGTTATCAGCCCCAGCATTTT
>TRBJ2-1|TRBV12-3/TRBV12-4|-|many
CASSLFGPREQFF
TGTGCCAGCAGTCTGTTCGGCCCTCGGGAGCAGTTCTTC
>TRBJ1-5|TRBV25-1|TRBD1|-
CASSANRGRGWPQHF
TGTGCCAGTTCGGCGAACAGGGGGCGCGGATGGCCCCAGCATTTT
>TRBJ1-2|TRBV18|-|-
CASSPKKRDGVGYGYTF
TGTGCCAGCTCACCAAAAAAACGGGACGGCGTCGGCTATGGCTACACCTTC
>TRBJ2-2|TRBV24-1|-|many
CATSYPWTGELFF
TGTGCCACCAGCTATCCATGGACCGGGGAGCTGTTTTTT
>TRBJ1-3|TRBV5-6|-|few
CASSLAPSSGNTIYF
TGTGCCAGCAGCTTGGCTCCGAGCTCTGGAAACACCATATATTTT
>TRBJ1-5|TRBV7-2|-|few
CASSLTTANQPQHF
TGTGCCAGCAGCTTAACTACAGCAAATCAGCCCCAGCATTTT
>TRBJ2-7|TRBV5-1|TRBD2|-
CASSLLAGGANSYEQYF
TGCGCCAGCAGCTTACTAGCGGGGGGCGCCAACTCCTACGAGCAGTACTTC
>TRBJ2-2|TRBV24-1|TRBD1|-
CATSDLGQGNTGELFF
TGTGCCACCAGTGATTTAGGACAGGGGAACACCGGGGAGCTGTTTTTT
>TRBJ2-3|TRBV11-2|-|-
CASSLRSASVHSTDTQYF
TGTGCCAGCAGCTTACGGTCCGCCAGCGTTCATAGCACAGATACGCAGTATTTT
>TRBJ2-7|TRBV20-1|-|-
CSGYPTDTYEQYF
TGCAGTGGATACCCGACTGACACCTACGAGCAGTACTTC
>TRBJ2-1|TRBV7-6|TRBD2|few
CASSPRETSGPYNEQFF
TGTGCCAGCAGCCCACGTGAGACTAGCGGACCATACAATGAGCAGTTCTTC
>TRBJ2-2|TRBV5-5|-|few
CASRHRAGSNTGELFF
TGTGCCAGCAGACATCGGGCGGGATCGAACACCGGGGAGCTGTTTTTT